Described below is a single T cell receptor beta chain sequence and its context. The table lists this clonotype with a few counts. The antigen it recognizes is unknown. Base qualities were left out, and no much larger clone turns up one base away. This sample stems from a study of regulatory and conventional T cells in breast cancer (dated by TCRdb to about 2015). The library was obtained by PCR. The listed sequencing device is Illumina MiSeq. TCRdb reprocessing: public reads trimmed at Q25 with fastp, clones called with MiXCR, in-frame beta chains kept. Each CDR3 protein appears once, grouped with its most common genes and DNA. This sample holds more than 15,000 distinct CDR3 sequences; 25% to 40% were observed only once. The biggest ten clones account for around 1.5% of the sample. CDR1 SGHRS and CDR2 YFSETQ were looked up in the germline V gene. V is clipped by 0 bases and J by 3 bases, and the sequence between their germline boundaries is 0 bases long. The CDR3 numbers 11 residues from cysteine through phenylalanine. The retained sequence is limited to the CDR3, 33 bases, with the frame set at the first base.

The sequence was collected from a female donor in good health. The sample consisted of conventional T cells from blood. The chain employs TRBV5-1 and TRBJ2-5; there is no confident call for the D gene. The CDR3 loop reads CASSLEETQYF. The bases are TGCGCCAGCAGCTTGGAAGAGACCCAGTACTTC.